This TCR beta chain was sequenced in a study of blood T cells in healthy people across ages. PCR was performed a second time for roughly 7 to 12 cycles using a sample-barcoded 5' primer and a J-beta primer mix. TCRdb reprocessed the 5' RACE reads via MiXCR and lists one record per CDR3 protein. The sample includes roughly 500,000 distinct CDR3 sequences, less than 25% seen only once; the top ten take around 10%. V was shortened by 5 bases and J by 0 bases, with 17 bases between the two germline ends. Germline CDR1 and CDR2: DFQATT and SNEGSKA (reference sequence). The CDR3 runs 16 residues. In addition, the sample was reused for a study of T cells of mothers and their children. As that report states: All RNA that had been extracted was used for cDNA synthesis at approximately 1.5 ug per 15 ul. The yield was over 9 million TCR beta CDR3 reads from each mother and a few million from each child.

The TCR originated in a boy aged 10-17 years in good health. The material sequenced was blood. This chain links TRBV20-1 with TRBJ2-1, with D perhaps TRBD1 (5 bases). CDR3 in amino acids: CSAAPRGASSYNEQFF. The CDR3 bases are TGCAGTGCTGCGCCCCGTGGGGCCTCCTCCTACAATGAGCAGTTCTTC.